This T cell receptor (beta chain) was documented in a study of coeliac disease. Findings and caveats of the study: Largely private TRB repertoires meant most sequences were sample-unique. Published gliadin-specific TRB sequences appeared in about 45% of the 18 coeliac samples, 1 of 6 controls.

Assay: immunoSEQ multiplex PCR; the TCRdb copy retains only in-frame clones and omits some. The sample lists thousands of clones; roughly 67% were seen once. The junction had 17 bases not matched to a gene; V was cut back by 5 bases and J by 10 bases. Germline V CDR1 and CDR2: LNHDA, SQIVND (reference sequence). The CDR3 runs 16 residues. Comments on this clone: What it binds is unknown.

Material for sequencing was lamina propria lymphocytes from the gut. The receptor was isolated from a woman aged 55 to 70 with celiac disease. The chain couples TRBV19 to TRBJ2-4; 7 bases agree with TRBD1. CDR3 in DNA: TGTGCCAGTAGTCCGAGACGCGAAGGGGGCCTCCAAATTCAGTACTTC. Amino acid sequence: CASSPRREGGLQIQYF.